The entry below describes one TCR beta chain. In its sample, this clonotype was seen many times. Its antigen specificity is not known. No base-level quality is on record; no much larger clone is a single base apart. These data originate in a study of low-dose radiotherapy and immunotherapy resistance in tumors (dated by TCRdb to 2022 to 2024). Regarding the research as a whole: In Cohort 1, each fraction delivered 0.5 Gy every 2 weeks, and the prescribed total PTV dose was 6.5 Gy. Randomization of trial participants into treatment groups was not performed. Nivolumab was administered intravenously as a 240 mg flat dose every two weeks, and ipilimumab was administered intravenously at 1 mg/kg every six weeks. Cyclophosphamide 200 mg/m2 was given intravenously every two weeks, one day before each radiation and immunotherapy administration. The translational analysis covered eight patients: three from the first dose cohort and the first five from the second dose cohort. Aspirin 300 mg was taken orally once daily by patients for four cycles, starting on cycle 1 day 1. Patients in Cohort 2 were given 1 Gy per fraction every two weeks, for a total of 13 Gy across 26 weeks.

V gives up 1 base and J gives up 1 base, and the segment between their germline ends measures 1 base. Spanning cysteine to phenylalanine, the CDR3 consists of 13 amino acids. The entry retains the CDR3 DNA only, 39 bases that are in frame from base 1. CDR1 and CDR2 are read off the germline V gene as SGHTA and FQGNSA. The sample's time point label, decoded: after trial treatment. According to the study, the label for this sample's treatment or condition signals: LDRT plus nivolumab, ipilimumab, low-dose cyclophosphamide and aspirin (RACIN trial). The donors took part in RACIN, a single-arm, phase I, dose-escalation trial that combined nivolumab, ipilimumab, aspirin, low-dose cyclophosphamide and low-dose radiotherapy. Eligible patients had advanced, TIL-negative solid tumors. TCRdb lists the instrument as Illumina HiSeq 2500. First-strand cDNA was synthesized using Superscript III and a set of TRAV- and TRBV-specific primers, so that both TCRalpha and TCRbeta chains were covered. TCRs were amplified for about 19 PCR cycles with Phusion, using a constant-region primer paired with the adapter attached to the V primers. Amplification of the isolated mRNA was done with the MessageAmp II aRNA Amplification Kit, which involved a roughly 16-hour in vitro transcription at 37 degrees C. The Dynabeads mRNA DIRECT Purification Kit was used to isolate mRNA for TCR sequencing. Indexed Illumina adapters were added in a second Phusion PCR of about 26 cycles, and the PCR products were purified with AMPure XP beads. Turning to the authors' computational methods: Custom Perl scripts were used to pool TCR sequences that encoded the same protein, to remove out-of-frame sequences, and to calculate the abundance of each clonotype. Any TCR sequence backed by just one read was left out of the analysis. The metrics used to describe the repertoires included Shannon entropy, Gini index, clonality, richness, and the frequency of TCRs shared between repertoires. TCRdb reworked the public reads: Q25 trimming with fastp, MiXCR clone assembly, productive beta chains retained. One record per CDR3 amino acid sequence lists the most common genes and DNA. TCRdb, not the authors, supplied the V and J calls. The table for this sample lists around 80,000 distinct CDR3 sequences; less than 20% of them were counted only once. Together, the top ten hold over 1.2% of the sample.

The sequence is built from TRBV7-2 and TRBJ2-2; no D gene call is confident. The receptor was isolated from a male donor with prostate cancer. The sequenced sample was PBMCs, obtained after low-dose radiotherapy plus immunotherapy. The DNA sequence is TGTGCCAGCAGCTTAGGGAACACCGGGGAGCTGTTTTTT. This gives the protein CASSLGNTGELFF.